The T cell receptor (beta chain) under discussion was sequenced for a study of T cell responses to AZD1222 COVID-19 vaccine (dated by TCRdb to the early 2020s). About the investigation overall: Because spike-specific TCR depth and breadth did not differ between the two schedules, AZD1222 recipients who got a second dose at roughly 4 weeks were pooled with those who got a second dose at roughly 12 weeks. Trial participants were enrolled by age into 18-55, 56-69 and 70-plus year subgroups, with roughly 150, 30 and 60 TCR-sequenced participants respectively. A total of 230 to 250 trial participants underwent TCR sequencing, of whom about 210 had received two doses of AZD1222 and approximately 26 had received two doses of the MenACWY control vaccine.

The V end loses 1 base and the J end loses 2 bases, and a stretch of 9 bases separates them. Based on the germline V gene, the CDR1 and CDR2 sequences are SGHAT and FQNNGV. The CDR3 spans 14 residues, from the cysteine through the phenylalanine. CDR3 DNA only is kept here, 42 bases in frame from base 1. The sample's time point label, decoded: baseline before first vaccination. The vaccinee samples were drawn from two UK trials, COV001 and COV002, one of which was a single-blind randomized controlled phase 2/3 trial testing AZD1222 (ChAdOx1 nCoV-19) in healthy adults. For TCRbeta chain sequencing, PBMC samples were collected from trial participants at day 0 and at day 28 after the second dose. The CDR3 regions of human TCRbeta chains were analyzed by immunosequencing. The paper's data handling went like this. TCRs in the repertoires were compared against a reference library of SARS-CoV-2-specific TCRs that had been generated with the MIRA antigen-specificity platform. Breadth was defined as the fraction of unique TCRs that were SARS-CoV-2-associated. Depth was defined as the fraction of total T cells that were SARS-CoV-2-associated. Using the MIRA data, each spike-specific TCR was mapped to the spike region that the TCR reacts to and placed in a CD4 or CD8 class. Log10-transformed breadth and depth values were compared by one-way ANOVA with Sidak's multiple comparisons tests. TCRdb re-hosts the immuneACCESS table, in-frame sequences only. Its copies lack some clones; in the studies checked, an unresolved V gene accounts for under half of them, and the cause for the rest is not known. V, J and clone size are those of that table, while D and trimming were read from the DNA. This sample is represented by around 31,000 clones; approximately 89% of them were singletons. The ten largest account for about 41% of the sample.

Concerning this clone itself: The antigen it binds to is not known. No much larger clone is present one base from it, and per-base qualities are unavailable.

The paper's findings and limits, for the study overall: Because no day 14 peak-response samples were available, repertoires were characterized only after the peak T cell response. Participants were mostly white British and included more females than males, and it was suggested by the authors that clonal diversity may have been underestimated. A significant rise in spike-specific TCR breadth and depth was observed after two AZD1222 doses relative to day 0 and relative to MenACWY recipients. The 56-69-year group was small, and its depth increase did not reach significance, likely because of low power. Reportedly, almost half of the unique spike-specific TCRs recognized epitopes lying outside the regions that are mutated in the B.1.351 and B.1.1.7 variants. The vaccine-associated CD4 TCRs covered the entire spike protein, and the dominant responses fell in regions 160-218 and 743-854. Conclusions about previously exposed vaccinees are limited, since just five or six AZD1222 recipients were seropositive for SARS-CoV-2 at baseline.

The origin of this receptor is an adult in good health. The sample consisted of peripheral blood, taken on day 0 of AZD1222 vaccination. Recombination joined TRBV11-2 with TRBJ2-7, and the D gene may be TRBD2, 5 bases matching. CDR3 region: CASSLVDGTYEQYF. In nucleotides, the sequence is TGTGCCAGCAGCTTAGTTGACGGGACCTACGAGCAGTACTTC.